Listed here are 20 T cell receptor beta chains from one sample, sequenced in a study of T cells in localized non-small cell lung cancer. The assay was immunoSEQ multiplex PCR, and TCRdb's table has in-frame clones only and misses some. The sample has around 130,000 clones, 80% to 90% seen once. The sample was peripheral blood, taken before any cancer treatment. These receptors all come from a female donor older than 55 with stage I lung adenocarcinoma.

The chain links TRBV7-2 to TRBJ1-1, with D possibly matching TRBD1 (5 bases). The CDR3 runs 18 residues. The ends were cut back, 5 bases at V and 1 base at J, with 23 bases in the middle. The germline V gene encodes CDR1 SGHTA and CDR2 FQGNSA. For the CDR3, the DNA is TGTGCCAGCAGCCAAGGGTCGAGGGGACTCCCCCGGAACACTGAAGCTTTCTTT. Translation gives CASSQGSRGLPRNTEAFF.

The rearrangement links TRBV6-1 to TRBJ2-7, with D possibly being TRBD1 (5 bases). The ends were cut back, 4 bases at V and 2 bases at J, with 12 bases in the middle. The germline CDR1 and CDR2 sequences are MNHNS and SASEGT. The CDR3 extends over 14 amino acids. CDR3 bases: TGTGCCAGCAGTGTACGGAGCAGGGCCTACGAGCAGTACTTC. Translated, it gives CASSVRSRAYEQYF.

V is TRBV6-1 and J is TRBJ2-7; 11 bases agree with TRBD2. This CDR3 has 12 residues. The germline CDR1 and CDR2 sequences are MNHNS and SASEGT. Trimming at V came to 8 bases and at J to 10 bases, leaving 7 bases not matched to a gene. The CDR3: CASDLAGGEQYF. For the CDR3, the DNA is TGTGCCAGCGACCTAGCGGGAGGCGAACAGTACTTC.

For the CDR3, the DNA is TGTGCCAGCAGCGTTCTAGCGGGAGTCCCCGAGCAGTACTTC. As protein: CASSVLAGVPEQYF. The genes are TRBV7-2 and TRBJ2-7, with TRBD2 matching over 10 bases. The V and J ends lost 5 bases and 6 bases, in that order; junction bases with no gene match: 7. The CDR3 is 14 amino acids. The V gene's germline CDR1 is SGHTA and CDR2 FQGNSA.

The chain has TRBV9 and TRBJ2-2, with 9 bases matching TRBD1. From germline, CDR1 is SGDLS and CDR2 YYNGEE. The CDR3 contains 17 residues. V trimming: 1 base; J trimming: 7 bases; junction bases outside the gene matches: 11. The CDR3 bases are TGTGCCAGCAGCGTAAACTATGACAGGGGGTATAGCGGGGAGCTGTTTTTT. Its protein product is CASSVNYDRGYSGELFF. The full variable domain, its missing parts supplied by reference TRBV9 and TRBJ2-2, is DSGVTQTPKHLITATGQRVTLRCSPRSGDLSVYWYQQSLDQGLQFLIQYYNGEERAKGNILERFSAQQFPDLHSELNLSSLELGDSALYFCASSVNYDRGYSGELFFGEGSRLTVL.

The rearrangement joins TRBV4-1 to TRBJ2-1; 10 bases agree with TRBD2. The junction had 5 bases not matched to a gene; V was cut back by 8 bases and J by 4 bases. CDR1 and CDR2 (germline): MGHRA, YSYEKL. This CDR3 spans 14 amino acids. The CDR3 here is CASSTLAGYNEQFF. In DNA form, the CDR3 reads TGCGCCAGCTCTACACTAGCGGGATACAATGAGCAGTTCTTC.

The gene calls are TRBV2 and TRBJ2-3, with D perhaps TRBD2 (6 bases). Germline assignment: CDR1 SNHLY and CDR2 FYNNEI. The CDR3 has 16 amino acids. Trimming left V 4 bases short and J 3 bases short, with 17 bases between. CDR3 coding DNA: TGTGCCAGCAGTGGGGGTCTAGCGAAGATTACAGATACGCAGTATTTT. It encodes CASSGGLAKITDTQYF.

The chain carries TRBV7-3 and TRBJ2-7; no firm D call. The CDR3 loop spans 15 amino acids. Germline V gives CDR1 SGHTA, CDR2 FQGTGA. The ends were cut back, 5 bases at V and 6 bases at J, with 20 bases in the middle. CDR3 residues: CASSLNPIISGEQYF. CDR3 DNA sequence: TGTGCCAGCAGCCTAAACCCCATAATCTCGGGCGAGCAGTACTTC.

Only one count was recorded for this clone. The gene calls are TRBV10-1 and TRBJ2-5, with 7 bases matching TRBD1. This CDR3 is built from 15 residues. Germline-derived CDR1 and CDR2 are WNHNN and SYGVQD (reference sequence). Trimming took 0 bases from V and 5 from J; bases not matched to a gene: 6. CDR3 sequence reads: CASSESGRGSETQYF. The DNA of the CDR3 is TGCGCCAGCAGTGAGTCGGGCAGGGGGTCTGAGACCCAGTACTTC.

This clone was seen a few times. The V and J genes are TRBV27 and TRBJ1-2, with TRBD1 identical over 7 bases. The CDR3 is 16 amino acids. The ends lost 5 bases at V and 4 bases at J; junction bases unmatched: 13. In germline, CDR1 is MNHEY, CDR2 SMNVEV (reference sequence). The CDR3: CASSSPGGLGGYGYTF. The CDR3 region has the DNA TGTGCCAGCAGTAGTCCAGGGGGTTTAGGAGGCTATGGCTACACCTTC.

This clone came up a few times. The chain has TRBV18 and TRBJ1-5; D not certain. V lost 2 bases and J lost 5, with 10 bases in between. Germline loops: CDR1 KGHSH, CDR2 LQKENI. CDR3 length: 14 residues. The CDR3 bases are TGTGCCAGCTCACCAGGTGCCGGCGATCAGCCCCAGCATTTT. It translates to CASSPGAGDQPQHF.

This rearrangement joins TRBV5-1 to TRBJ1-1; tentative D call: TRBD1 (6 bases). The V end was cut by 3 bases, the J end by 4 bases, with 7 bases between. The CDR3 extends over 12 amino acids. Germline loops: CDR1 SGHRS, CDR2 YFSETQ. The CDR3 loop is CASSSDSTEAFF. CDR3 sequence (DNA): TGCGCCAGCAGCTCGGACAGCACTGAAGCTTTCTTT.

The chain combines TRBV29-1 with TRBJ2-5; 8 positions match TRBD2. Trimming removed 4 bases from V and 2 bases from J; junction bases left unmatched: 6. Looked up from germline, CDR1 is SQVTM and CDR2 is ANQGSEA. The CDR3 extends over 14 amino acids. The CDR3 is CSVGSGGKQETQYF. CDR3 bases: TGCAGCGTTGGCTCGGGGGGGAAGCAAGAGACCCAGTACTTC.

This clone has only one observation. This sample also contains other DNA sequences that code for the same CDR3. The chain links TRBV29-1 to TRBJ2-7, with 8 bases lining up with TRBD1. Looked up from germline, CDR1 is SQVTM and CDR2 is ANQGSEA. This CDR3 has 12 residues. V shed 6 bases and J 1 base; nucleotides not matched to a gene: 2. The CDR3 DNA is TGCAGCGTCCGGACAGGGTCCTACGAGCAGTACTTC. This encodes CSVRTGSYEQYF.

This rearrangement joins TRBV28 to TRBJ1-5; D is possibly TRBD1 (6 bases). This CDR3 contains 13 residues. The ends were cut back, 6 bases at V and 2 bases at J, with 8 bases in the middle. CDR1 is MDHEN and CDR2 is SYDVKM in the germline V gene. The CDR3 protein is CASRGTRNQPQHF. The CDR3 DNA reads TGTGCCAGCAGAGGGACACGCAATCAGCCCCAGCATTTT.

The chain joins TRBV2 to TRBJ2-1; maybe TRBD2 (5 bases). The CDR3 totals 13 residues. Trimming took off 7 bases at V and 3 bases at J, with 10 bases between the two ends. The germline gives CDR1 SNHLY, CDR2 FYNNEI. The CDR3 nucleotides are TGTGCCAGCAAGGAAGGACTCTACAATGAGCAGTTCTTC. Its protein is CASKEGLYNEQFF.

V is TRBV7-2 and J is TRBJ1-3; D uncertain. Germline-derived CDR1 and CDR2 are SGHTA and FQGNSA. This CDR3 is built from 14 residues. The ends were cut back, 5 bases at V and 3 bases at J, with 11 bases in the middle. DNA of the CDR3: TGTGCCAGCAGCGCTTCAATGGGTGGAAACACCATATATTTT. As protein: CASSASMGGNTIYF.

This clone came up a few times. This rearrangement joins TRBV10-1 to TRBJ1-5; TRBD1 is a possible D gene (5 bases). There are 15 residues in the CDR3. V lost 2 bases to trimming and J lost 0 bases, with 8 bases between them. Per germline, CDR1 WNHNN and CDR2 SYGVQD (reference sequence). The CDR3 spells CASSEKGNSNQPQHF. The CDR3 DNA reads as TGCGCCAGCAGTGAGAAGGGGAATAGCAATCAGCCCCAGCATTTT.

V usage is TRBV7-6 and J usage is TRBJ2-7; no clear D. Germline V gene lookup returns CDR1 SGHVS and CDR2 FNYEAQ. Trimming removed 0 bases at V and 6 bases at J, with 9 bases between. The CDR3 has 13 residues. CDR3 sequence reads: CASSLAFGGEQYF. CDR3 in DNA: TGTGCCAGCAGCTTAGCGTTTGGCGGCGAGCAGTACTTC.

The chain recombines TRBV5-1 with TRBJ2-7, with 10 bases matching TRBD1. Germline trimming cut 4 bases from V and 6 bases from J; bases unmatched to any gene: 13. This CDR3 region has 16 residues. CDR1 SGHRS and CDR2 YFSETQ come from the germline V gene. The CDR3 loop is CASSHNRGTGAVEQYF. The CDR3, as DNA: TGCGCCAGCAGCCATAACCGCGGGACAGGGGCTGTCGAGCAGTACTTC.